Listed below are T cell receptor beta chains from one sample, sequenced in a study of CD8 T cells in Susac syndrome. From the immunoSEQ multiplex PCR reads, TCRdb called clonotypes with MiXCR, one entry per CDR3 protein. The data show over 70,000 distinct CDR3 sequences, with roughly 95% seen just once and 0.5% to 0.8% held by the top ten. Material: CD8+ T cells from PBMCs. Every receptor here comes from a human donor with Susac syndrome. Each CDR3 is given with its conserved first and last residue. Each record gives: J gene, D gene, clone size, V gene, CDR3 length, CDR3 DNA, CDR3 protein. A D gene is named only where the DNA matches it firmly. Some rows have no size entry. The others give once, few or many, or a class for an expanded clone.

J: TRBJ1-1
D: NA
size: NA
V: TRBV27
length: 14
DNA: TGTGCCAGCAGTGAAGGACAGATGAACACTGAAGCTTTCTTT
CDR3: CASSEGQMNTEAFF

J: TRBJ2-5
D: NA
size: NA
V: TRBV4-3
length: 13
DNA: TGCGCCAGCAGCCAAGTGATAGGGGGTACCCAGTACTTC
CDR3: CASSQVIGGTQYF

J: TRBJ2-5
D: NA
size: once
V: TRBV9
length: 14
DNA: TGTGCCAGCAGCGGGACGGGGTCTAGCAAGACCCAGTACTTC
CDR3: CASSGTGSSKTQYF

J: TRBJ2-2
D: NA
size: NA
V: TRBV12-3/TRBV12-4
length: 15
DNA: TGTGCCAGCGGACGAAACAGGGCGAACACCGGGGAGCTGTTTTTT
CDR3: CASGRNRANTGELFF

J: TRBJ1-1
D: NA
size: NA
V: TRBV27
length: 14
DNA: TGTGCCAGCAGTTCGACAGGACCCCAAGGGAAAGCTTTCTTT
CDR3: CASSSTGPQGKAFF

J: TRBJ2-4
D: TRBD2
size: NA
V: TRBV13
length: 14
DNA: TGTGCCAGCAGCGGCGGGGGGGCCGGAAACATTCAGTACTTC
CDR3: CASSGGGAGNIQYF

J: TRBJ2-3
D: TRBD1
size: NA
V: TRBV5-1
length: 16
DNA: TGCGCCAGCAGCGCCCAAGGACAGGACACAGCAGATACGCAGTATTTT
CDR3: CASSAQGQDTADTQYF

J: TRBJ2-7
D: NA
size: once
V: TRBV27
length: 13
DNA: TGTGCCAGCACCCAGGGCGGAGCGCGCGAGCAGTACTTC
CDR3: CASTQGGAREQYF

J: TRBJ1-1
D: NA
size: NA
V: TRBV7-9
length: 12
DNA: TGTGCCAGCAGCTCCCGGAACACTGAAGCTTTCTTT
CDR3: CASSSRNTEAFF

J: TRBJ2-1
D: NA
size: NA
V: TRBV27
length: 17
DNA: TGTGCCAGCAGCCGCGGTGGGGGGGCCGGTCCATTTAATGAGCAGTTCTTC
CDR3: CASSRGGGAGPFNEQFF

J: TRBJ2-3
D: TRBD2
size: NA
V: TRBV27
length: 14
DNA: TGTGCCAGCATGGAAGCGGGGGGGCCGGATACGCAGTATTTT
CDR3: CASMEAGGPDTQYF

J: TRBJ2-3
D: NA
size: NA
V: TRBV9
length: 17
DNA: TGTGCCAGCAGCGTAGCTAGGTCGGGCGATCTCACAGATACGCAGTATTTT
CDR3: CASSVARSGDLTDTQYF

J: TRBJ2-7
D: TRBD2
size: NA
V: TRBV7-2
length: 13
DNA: TGTGCCAGCAGCTTTAGCGGGGTGCGGGAGCAGTACTTC
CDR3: CASSFSGVREQYF

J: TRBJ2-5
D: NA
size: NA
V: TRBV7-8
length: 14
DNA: TGTGCCAGCAGCTTAGCGCTTGGGCAAGAAGCCCAGTACTTC
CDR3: CASSLALGQEAQYF

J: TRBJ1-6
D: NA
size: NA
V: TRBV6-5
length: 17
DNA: TGTGCCAGCAGTTACTCGAGAAGGAGCTCCTATAATTCACCCCTCCACTTT
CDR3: CASSYSRRSSYNSPLHF

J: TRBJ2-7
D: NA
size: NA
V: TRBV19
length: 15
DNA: TGTGCCAGTAGTATCGCCGGACTCCTCGCCTACGAGCAGTACTTC
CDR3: CASSIAGLLAYEQYF

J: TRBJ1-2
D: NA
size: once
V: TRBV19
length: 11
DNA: TGTGCCAGTAGGTCAGGAGCCGGCTACACCTTC
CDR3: CASRSGAGYTF

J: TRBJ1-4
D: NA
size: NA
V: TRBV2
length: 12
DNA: TGTGCCACCAGGGACCGTAGGGAAAAACTGTTTTTT
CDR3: CATRDRREKLFF

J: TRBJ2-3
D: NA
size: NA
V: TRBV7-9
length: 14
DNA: TGTGCCAGCAGCTTAGGTACCAGCATGGGTACGCAGTATTTT
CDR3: CASSLGTSMGTQYF

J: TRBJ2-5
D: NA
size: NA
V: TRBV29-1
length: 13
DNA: TGCAGCGTCGTCGGGCAGCCGGAAGAGACCCAGTACTTC
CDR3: CSVVGQPEETQYF

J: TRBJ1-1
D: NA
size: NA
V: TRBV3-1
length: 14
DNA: TGTGCCAGCAGCCAACCAGCCAGGTTCAGTGAAGCTTTCTTT
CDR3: CASSQPARFSEAFF

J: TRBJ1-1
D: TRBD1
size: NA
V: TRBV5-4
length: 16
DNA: TGTGCCAGCAGCTTCCCGACAGGGGGCTTGTACACTGAAGCTTTCTTT
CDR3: CASSFPTGGLYTEAFF

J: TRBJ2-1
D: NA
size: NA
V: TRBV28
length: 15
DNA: TGTGCCAGCAGTTTTAGAACAGGGTCCTACAATGAGCAGTTCTTC
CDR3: CASSFRTGSYNEQFF

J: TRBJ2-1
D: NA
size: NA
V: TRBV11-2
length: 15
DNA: TGTGCCAGCAGCTTAGTAGCCCGCTCCTACAATGAGCAGTTCTTC
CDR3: CASSLVARSYNEQFF

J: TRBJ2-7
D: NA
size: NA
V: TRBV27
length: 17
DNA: TGTGCCAGCAGTTTTCGCTTCTCGCAGGGGCAGCCCTACGAGCAGTACTTC
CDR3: CASSFRFSQGQPYEQYF

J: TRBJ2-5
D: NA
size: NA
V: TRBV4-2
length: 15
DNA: TGTGCCAGCAGCCAAGAGGGGACTGCGCAAGAGACCCAGTACTTC
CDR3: CASSQEGTAQETQYF

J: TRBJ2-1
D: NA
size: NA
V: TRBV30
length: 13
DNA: TGTGCCTGGGACACCGGATCCTACAATGAGCAGTTCTTC
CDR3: CAWDTGSYNEQFF

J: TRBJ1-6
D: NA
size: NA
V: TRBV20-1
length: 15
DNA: TGCAGTGCTAGGGGCATTGAGGGAACCTTCCCGCCCCTCCACTTT
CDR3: CSARGIEGTFPPLHF

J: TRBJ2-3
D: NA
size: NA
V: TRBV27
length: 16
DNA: TGTGCCAGCAGTCTTAACATTAGGGGGTCGGAAGATACGCAGTATTTT
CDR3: CASSLNIRGSEDTQYF